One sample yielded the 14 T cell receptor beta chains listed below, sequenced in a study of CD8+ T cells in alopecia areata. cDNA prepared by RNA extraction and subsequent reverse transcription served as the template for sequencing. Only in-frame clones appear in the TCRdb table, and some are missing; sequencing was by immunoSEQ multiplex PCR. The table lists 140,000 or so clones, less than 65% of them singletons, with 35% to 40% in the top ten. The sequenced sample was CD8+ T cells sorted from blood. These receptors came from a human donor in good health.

The chain's CDR3 is CAVGTAMNTEAFF. CDR3 in DNA: TGCGCCGTCGGGACAGCCATGAACACTGAAGCTTTCTTT. This sequence joins TRBV10-2 and TRBJ1-1; 7 nucleotides align to TRBD1. Germline V gene lookup returns CDR1 WSHSY and CDR2 SAAADI. Trimming cost V 11 bases and J 0 bases; bases outside gene matches: 6. CDR3 size: 13 residues.

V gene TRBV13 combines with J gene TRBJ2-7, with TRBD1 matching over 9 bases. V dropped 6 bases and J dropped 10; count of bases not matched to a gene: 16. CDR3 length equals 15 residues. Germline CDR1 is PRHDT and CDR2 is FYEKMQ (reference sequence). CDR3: CASSYLRDRASEQYF. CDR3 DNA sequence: TGTGCCAGCAGTTATCTCCGGGACAGGGCCTCGGAACAGTACTTC.

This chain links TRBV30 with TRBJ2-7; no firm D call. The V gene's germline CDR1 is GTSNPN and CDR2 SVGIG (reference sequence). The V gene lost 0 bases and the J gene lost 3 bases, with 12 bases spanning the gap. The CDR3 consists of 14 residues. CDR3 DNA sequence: TGTGCCTGGAGTGTACATTTAGGGATCTACGAGCAGTACTTC. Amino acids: CAWSVHLGIYEQYF.

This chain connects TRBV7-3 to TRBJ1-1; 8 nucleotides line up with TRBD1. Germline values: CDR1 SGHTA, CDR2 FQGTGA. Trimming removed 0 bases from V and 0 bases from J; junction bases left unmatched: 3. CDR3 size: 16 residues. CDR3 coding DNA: TGTGCCAGCAGCTTAACCCCCAGGGGGCTGAACACTGAAGCTTTCTTT. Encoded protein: CASSLTPRGLNTEAFF.

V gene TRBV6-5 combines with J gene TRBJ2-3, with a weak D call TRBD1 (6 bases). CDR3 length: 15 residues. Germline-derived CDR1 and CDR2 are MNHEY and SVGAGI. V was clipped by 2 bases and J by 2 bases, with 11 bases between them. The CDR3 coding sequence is TGTGCCAGCAGTTACGCGGACAGTAACACAGATACGCAGTATTTT. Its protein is CASSYADSNTDTQYF.

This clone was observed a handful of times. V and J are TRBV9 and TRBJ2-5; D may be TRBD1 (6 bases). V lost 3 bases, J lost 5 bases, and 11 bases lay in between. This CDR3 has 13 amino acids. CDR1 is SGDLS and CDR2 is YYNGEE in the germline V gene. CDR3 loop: CASSGRDTETQYF. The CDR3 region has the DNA TGTGCCAGCAGCGGTAGGGACACGGAGACCCAGTACTTC. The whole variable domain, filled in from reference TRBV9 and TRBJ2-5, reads DSGVTQTPKHLITATGQRVTLRCSPRSGDLSVYWYQQSLDQGLQFLIQYYNGEERAKGNILERFSAQQFPDLHSELNLSSLELGDSALYFCASSGRDTETQYFGPGTRLLVL.

CDR3 DNA sequence: TGTGCCAGCAGTCTAGCCAATGAGCAGTTCTTC. Its translation: CASSLANEQFF. V is TRBV28 and J is TRBJ2-1, with D possibly matching TRBD2 (5 bases). Between the trimmed V and J ends, which lost 5 bases and 6 bases, there was a span of 5 bases. Per the germline V gene, CDR1 is MDHEN and CDR2 is SYDVKM. CDR3 length: 11 amino acids. Combining the CDR3 with reference TRBV28 and TRBJ2-1 gives the whole variable domain DVKVTQSSRYLVKRTGEKVFLECVQDMDHENMFWYRQDPGLGLRLIYFSYDVKMKEKGDIPEGYSVSREKKERFSLILESASTNQTSMYLCASSLANEQFFGPGTRLTVL.

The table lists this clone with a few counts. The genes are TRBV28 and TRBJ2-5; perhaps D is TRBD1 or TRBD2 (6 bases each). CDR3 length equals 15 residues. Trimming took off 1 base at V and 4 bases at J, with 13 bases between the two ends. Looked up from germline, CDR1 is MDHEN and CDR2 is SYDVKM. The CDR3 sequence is CASSLLRGRIETQYF. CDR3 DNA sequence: TGTGCCAGCAGTTTATTACGGGGGCGTATAGAGACCCAGTACTTC.

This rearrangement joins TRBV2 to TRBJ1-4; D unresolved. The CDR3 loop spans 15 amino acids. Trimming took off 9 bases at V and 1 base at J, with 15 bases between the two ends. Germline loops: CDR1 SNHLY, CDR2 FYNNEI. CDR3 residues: CASRKGGGTNEKLFF. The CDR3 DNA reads TGTGCCAGTCGGAAGGGAGGCGGAACTAATGAAAAACTGTTTTTT.

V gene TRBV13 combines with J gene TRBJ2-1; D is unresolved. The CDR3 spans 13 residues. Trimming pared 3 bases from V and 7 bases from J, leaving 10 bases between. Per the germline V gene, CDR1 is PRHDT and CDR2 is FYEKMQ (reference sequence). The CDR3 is CASSFFGVNEQFF. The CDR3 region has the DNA TGTGCCAGCAGCTTTTTTGGGGTGAATGAGCAGTTCTTC.

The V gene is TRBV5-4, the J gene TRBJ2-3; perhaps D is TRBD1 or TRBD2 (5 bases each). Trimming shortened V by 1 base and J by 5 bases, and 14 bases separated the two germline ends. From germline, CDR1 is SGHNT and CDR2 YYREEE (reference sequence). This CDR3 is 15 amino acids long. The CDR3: CASSLPGTPKDTQYF. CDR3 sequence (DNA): TGTGCCAGCAGCTTGCCCGGGACCCCGAAAGATACGCAGTATTTT. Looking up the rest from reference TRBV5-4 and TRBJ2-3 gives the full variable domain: ETGVTQSPTHLIKTRGQQVTLRCSSQSGHNTVSWYQQALGQGPQFIFQYYREEENGRGNFPPRFSGLQFPNYSSELNVNALELDDSALYLCASSLPGTPKDTQYFGPGTRLTVL.

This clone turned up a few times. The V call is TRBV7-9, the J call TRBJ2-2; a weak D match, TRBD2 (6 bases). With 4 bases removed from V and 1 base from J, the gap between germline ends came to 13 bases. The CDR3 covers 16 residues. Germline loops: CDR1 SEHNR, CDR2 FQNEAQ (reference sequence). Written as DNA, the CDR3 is TGTGCCAGCAGCTCACCACTAGCTTTGAACACCGGGGAGCTGTTTTTT. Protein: CASSSPLALNTGELFF.

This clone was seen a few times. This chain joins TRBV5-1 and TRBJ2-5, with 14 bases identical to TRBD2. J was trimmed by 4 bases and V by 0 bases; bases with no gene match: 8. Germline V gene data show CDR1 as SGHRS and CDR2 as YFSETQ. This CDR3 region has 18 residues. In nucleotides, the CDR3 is TGCGCCAGCAGCTTGGAAGGACTAGCGGGAGGTGGAGGAGAGACCCAGTACTTC. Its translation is CASSLEGLAGGGGETQYF. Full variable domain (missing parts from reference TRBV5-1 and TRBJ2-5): KAGVTQTPRYLIKTRGQQVTLSCSPISGHRSVSWYQQTPGQGLQFLFEYFSETQRNKGNFPGRFSGRQFSNSRSEMNVSTLELGDSALYLCASSLEGLAGGGGETQYFGPGTRLLVL.

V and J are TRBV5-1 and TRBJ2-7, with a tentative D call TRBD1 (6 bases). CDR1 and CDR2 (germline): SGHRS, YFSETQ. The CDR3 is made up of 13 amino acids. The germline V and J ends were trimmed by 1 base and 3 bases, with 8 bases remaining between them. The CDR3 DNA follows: TGCGCCAGCAGCTTGATCAGGGGCTACGAGCAGTACTTC. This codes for CASSLIRGYEQYF.